Listed below are T cell receptor beta chains from one sample, sequenced in a study of T-cell reconstitution after alpha-beta-depleted transplantation in children. TCRdb ran MiXCR on the PCR reads and lists one entry per CDR3 protein. The data contain 300,000 to 350,000 distinct CDR3 sequences, around 20% of them singletons. Sequenced material: PBMCs, mostly from graft donor cells, taken 180 days after TCRalphabeta/CD19-depleted stem cell transplant. The receptors originated from a male patient under 18 who had a stem cell transplant for acute lymphoblastic leukemia, so the T cells may come from the graft donor. The CDR3 runs from the conserved cysteine through the conserved F or W. The D gene is left open where the match is weak. Clone size is shown for a subset of rows, as once, few, many or a class of expanded clone.

V gene,J gene,D gene,clone size,CDR3 protein,CDR3 DNA
TRBV7-3,TRBJ2-3,-,-,CASSFELEDTQYF,TGTGCCAGCAGCTTCGAGCTAGAAGATACGCAGTATTTT
TRBV7-2,TRBJ2-1,-,-,CASSRAGSSYNEQFF,TGTGCCAGCAGCCGAGCAGGCAGCTCCTACAATGAGCAGTTCTTC
TRBV5-1,TRBJ2-7,-,-,CASRGRLRQYF,TGCGCCAGCAGAGGACGGCTCCGGCAGTACTTC
TRBV3-1,TRBJ2-3,-,-,CASSQELDTDTQYF,TGTGCCAGCAGCCAAGAACTAGACACAGATACGCAGTATTTT
TRBV9,TRBJ2-1,-,-,CASSVSARRERDEQFF,TGTGCCAGCAGCGTCTCCGCTAGAAGGGAGAGGGATGAGCAGTTCTTC
TRBV10-2,TRBJ1-2,TRBD1,-,CASKRDGTANGYTF,TGCGCCAGCAAGAGGGACGGGACAGCCAATGGCTACACCTTC
TRBV6-1,TRBJ2-7,TRBD2,few,CASRAGGGIDEQYF,TGTGCCAGCAGGGCGGGAGGGGGCATCGACGAGCAGTACTTC
TRBV20-1,TRBJ2-5,TRBD2,-,CSARGTRLQTQYF,TGCAGTGCTAGAGGGACTAGGCTACAGACCCAGTACTTC
TRBV28,TRBJ2-7,TRBD1,few,CASIPGTGSYEQYF,TGTGCCAGCATCCCCGGGACAGGGTCCTACGAGCAGTACTTC
TRBV7-9,TRBJ2-3,-,few,CASSLGELPGYF,TGTGCCAGCAGCTTAGGGGAGTTGCCGGGGTATTTT
TRBV20-1,TRBJ1-5,-,-,CSARVPRGSQPQHF,TGCAGTGCTAGAGTCCCTCGGGGGAGTCAGCCCCAGCATTTT
TRBV4-1,TRBJ2-1,-,few,CASRDRLDNEQFF,TGCGCCAGCAGAGACAGGCTGGACAATGAGCAGTTCTTC
TRBV7-3,TRBJ2-7,TRBD2,-,CASSSRAGDGNRAYSYEQYF,TGTGCCAGCAGCTCCCGAGCGGGAGACGGAAATAGGGCATACTCCTACGAGCAGTACTTC
TRBV11-2,TRBJ2-1,-,-,CASSSVRGGFYNEQFF,TGTGCCAGCAGCTCTGTTAGGGGCGGTTTTTACAATGAGCAGTTCTTC
TRBV7-6,TRBJ2-1,-,-,CASSPGGVSSYNEQFF,TGTGCCAGCAGCCCGGGTGGGGTGAGTTCCTACAATGAGCAGTTCTTC
TRBV12-3/TRBV12-4,TRBJ2-1,TRBD1,-,CASSSRQGSYNEQFF,TGTGCCAGCAGTTCCCGACAGGGGTCCTACAATGAGCAGTTCTTC
TRBV2,TRBJ2-2,-,few,CASKQRYLTGELFF,TGTGCCAGCAAGCAGCGGTACCTTACCGGGGAGCTGTTTTTT
TRBV12-3/TRBV12-4,TRBJ1-1,TRBD1,-,CASSFHRGDTEAFF,TGTGCCAGCAGTTTTCACAGGGGGGACACTGAAGCTTTCTTT
TRBV5-6,TRBJ2-2,TRBD1,-,CASSPGTGRTGELFF,TGTGCCAGCAGCCCGGGGACAGGGCGAACCGGGGAGCTGTTTTTT
TRBV27,TRBJ1-2,-,-,CASSPFTGENYGYTF,TGTGCCAGCAGCCCCTTCACGGGAGAAAACTATGGCTACACCTTC
TRBV10-3,TRBJ2-7,-,many,CAISELYEQYF,TGTGCCATCAGTGAGCTATACGAGCAGTACTTC
TRBV4-2,TRBJ2-7,TRBD2,few,CASSQEVTSGSPEQYF,TGTGCCAGCAGCCAAGAAGTGACTAGCGGGAGCCCCGAGCAGTACTTC
TRBV5-1,TRBJ2-7,TRBD2,-,CASSTGGSSYEQYF,TGCGCCAGCAGCACGGGAGGTAGCTCCTACGAGCAGTACTTC
TRBV6-1,TRBJ1-5,-,-,CASSRTGSSNQPQHF,TGTGCCAGCAGTCGCACAGGGTCGAGCAATCAGCCCCAGCATTTT
TRBV20-1,TRBJ2-2,TRBD2,-,CSARPLAGVATGELFF,TGCAGTGCTAGACCCCTAGCGGGAGTAGCCACCGGGGAGCTGTTTTTT
TRBV7-9,TRBJ2-2,-,-,CASSFRGGELFF,TGTGCCAGCAGCTTTAGGGGCGGGGAGCTGTTTTTT
TRBV7-8,TRBJ2-1,-,-,CASSSVPRSSSYNEQFF,TGTGCCAGCAGCTCCGTCCCTAGGTCGTCCTCCTACAATGAGCAGTTCTTC
TRBV25-1,TRBJ2-2,-,few,CASSELLGELFF,TGTGCCAGCAGTGAACTCCTCGGGGAGCTGTTTTTT
TRBV7-8,TRBJ2-1,-,few,CASSLVRWDNEQFF,TGTGCCAGCAGCTTGGTCCGATGGGATAATGAGCAGTTCTTC
TRBV29-1,TRBJ2-2,-,-,CSVWGLAANTGELFF,TGCAGCGTCTGGGGTTTAGCCGCGAACACCGGGGAGCTGTTTTTT
TRBV20-1,TRBJ2-1,TRBD1,-,CSARDRWDRGSSYNEQFF,TGCAGTGCTAGAGATCGATGGGACAGGGGATCCTCCTACAATGAGCAGTTCTTC
TRBV7-9,TRBJ2-3,-,-,CASSFGVWDTDTQYF,TGTGCCAGCAGCTTCGGGGTTTGGGACACAGATACGCAGTATTTT
TRBV2,TRBJ2-6,-,once,CASGQSGANVLTF,TGTGCCAGTGGACAGTCTGGGGCCAACGTCCTGACTTTC